Presented here are 31 T cell receptor beta chains from one specimen sequenced in a study of PD-1 blockade in classical Hodgkin lymphoma. The repertoire was sequenced with immunoSEQ multiplex PCR; TCRdb's copy has only in-frame clones and lacks some. The sample consists of approximately 4,100 clones, 71% of them appearing once. Each and every patient relapsed after autologous stem cell transplantation, and patients got differing brentuximab vedotin exposure. This specimen was peripheral blood mononuclear cells (PBMCs), taken at baseline. These receptors came from a human donor with classical Hodgkin lymphoma.

The V gene is TRBV11-2, the J gene TRBJ2-7; unclear D gene. The CDR3 consists of 13 residues. The germline gives CDR1 SGHAT, CDR2 FQNNGV. The germline V and J ends were trimmed by 2 bases and 3 bases, with 8 bases remaining between them. The CDR3 spells CASSLRINYEQYF. CDR3 bases: TGTGCCAGCAGCTTAAGGATCAACTACGAGCAGTACTTC. Combining the CDR3 with reference TRBV11-2 and TRBJ2-7 gives the whole variable domain EAGVAQSPRYKIIEKRQSVAFWCNPISGHATLYWYQQILGQGPKLLIQFQNNGVVDDSQLPKDRFSAERLKGVDSTLKIQPAKLEDSAVYLCASSLRINYEQYFGPGTRLTVT.

The J gene is TRBJ1-5, the V gene TRBV11-2, with TRBD1 identical over 7 bases. V shed 5 bases and J 0 bases; nucleotides not matched to a gene: 7. The CDR3 runs to 16 residues. Germline CDR1 is SGHAT and CDR2 is FQNNGV. The CDR3 here is CASSPSGTASNQPQHF. The DNA for the CDR3 is TGTGCCAGCAGCCCCTCCGGGACAGCTAGCAATCAGCCCCAGCATTTT.

The rearrangement joins TRBV5-5 to TRBJ2-3; D unresolved. In germline, CDR1 is SGHKS, CDR2 YYEKEE (reference sequence). V lost 4 bases to trimming and J lost 0 bases, with 15 bases between them. The CDR3 spans 16 residues. CDR3 sequence: CASSRGPHTSTDTQYF. The CDR3 DNA is TGTGCCAGCAGCCGCGGACCCCACACTAGCACAGATACGCAGTATTTT.

The sample holds a few counts of this clone. The chain has TRBV19 and TRBJ1-5; perhaps TRBD1 as D (5 bases). CDR3 length: 13 residues. Germline-derived CDR1 and CDR2 are LNHDA and SQIVND (reference sequence). Between the trimmed V and J ends, which lost 3 bases and 5 bases, there was a span of 8 bases. The DNA for the CDR3 is TGTGCCAGTAGTATGGTGGGGGATCAGCCCCAGCATTTT. Encoded protein: CASSMVGDQPQHF.

Sample share makes this clone medium-sized. A read error may account for a junction end that differs from germline. The rearrangement joins TRBV5-3 to TRBJ1-2; 7 bases are a match to TRBD1. TRBV5-3 falls under the ORF class, with uncertain function. The CDR3 runs to 15 residues. The CDR3, as DNA: TGTGCCAGCAGCTTGGGGGAAGGGGGCGCCTATGGCTACACCTTC. It codes for CASSLGEGGAYGYTF.

This sequence joins TRBV18 and TRBJ2-1; 9 bases match TRBD2. V lost 3 bases to trimming and J lost 7 bases; unmatched junction nucleotides: 7. CDR1 KGHSH and CDR2 LQKENI come from the germline V gene. The CDR3 spans 15 residues. The CDR3 region is CASSPLGLALNEQFF. CDR3 in DNA: TGTGCCAGCTCACCCCTTGGACTAGCGCTAAATGAGCAGTTCTTC.

The chain joins TRBV7-3 to TRBJ1-2, with 7 nucleotides matching TRBD1. Per germline, CDR1 SGHTA and CDR2 FQGTGA. J lost 2 bases, V lost 2 bases, and 8 bases had no gene match. The CDR3 runs 16 residues. CDR3 protein: CASSLSTGNINYGYTF. CDR3 DNA: TGTGCCAGCAGCTTATCGACAGGGAACATAAACTATGGCTACACCTTC.

This chain links TRBV6-6 with TRBJ1-1; no reliable D call. CDR3 length: 11 residues. V was shortened by 8 bases and J by 5 bases, with 9 bases between the two germline ends. Germline V gene sequence: CDR1 MNHNY, CDR2 SVGAGI (reference sequence). CDR3 DNA sequence: TGTGCCAGCCGTGTTAGTACTGAAGCTTTCTTT. It translates to CASRVSTEAFF.

The sample holds a few counts of this clone. This chain joins TRBV7-9 and TRBJ2-7; a possible D gene is TRBD1 (5 bases). CDR1 SEHNR and CDR2 FQNEAQ come from the germline V gene (reference sequence). V lost 5 bases and J lost 4, with 15 bases in between. The CDR3 has 14 amino acids. In DNA, the CDR3 is TGTGCCAGCAGCACCGCAGGGTTTGAATACGAGCAGTACTTC. Protein: CASSTAGFEYEQYF.

The chain has TRBV4-2 and TRBJ2-5; 9 nucleotides align to TRBD2. This CDR3 contains 16 residues. Looked up from germline, CDR1 is LGHNA and CDR2 is YNFKEQ. With V trimmed by 0 bases and J by 5 bases, 7 bases remained unmatched. The CDR3 bases are TGTGCCAGCAGCCAAGAAACAGGACTAGCGAGGGAGACCCAGTACTTC. Protein sequence: CASSQETGLARETQYF.

The rearrangement uses TRBV2 and TRBJ1-2, with D unclear. Trimming took off 6 bases at V and 4 bases at J, with 12 bases between the two ends. Germline lookup yields CDR1 SNHLY and CDR2 FYNNEI. CDR3 size: 13 residues. The CDR3 sequence is CASRLQASYGYTF. The CDR3 DNA sequence: TGTGCCAGCAGGTTGCAGGCAAGCTATGGCTACACCTTC.

The count of this clone is one. V gene TRBV28 combines with J gene TRBJ2-1; 7 nucleotides agree with TRBD1. V was pared by 5 bases and J by 6 bases, with 10 bases of the junction left unmatched. CDR1 is MDHEN, CDR2 SYDVKM, per germline. CDR3 length equals 15 residues. DNA for the CDR3: TGTGCCAGCAGTCCCCCCCGGACAGGACCCAATGAGCAGTTCTTC. Its translation: CASSPPRTGPNEQFF.

The rearrangement uses TRBV10-3 and TRBJ2-1, with D perhaps assigned TRBD1 or TRBD2 (6 bases each). There are 13 residues in the CDR3. V lost 11 bases and J lost 9, with 20 bases in between. Germline lookup yields CDR1 ENHRY and CDR2 SYGVKD. CDR3 amino acids: CALRGETASEQFF. CDR3 nucleotides: TGTGCCCTAAGGGGGGAGACCGCGAGTGAGCAGTTCTTC.

The chain employs TRBV7-9 and TRBJ1-1; D gene uncertain. Trimming took 5 bases from V and 1 from J, leaving 11 bases between them. Germline values: CDR1 SEHNR, CDR2 FQNEAQ (reference sequence). This CDR3 spans 14 amino acids. The CDR3 is CASSLGMGNTEAFF. DNA of the CDR3: TGTGCCAGCAGCCTTGGTATGGGGAACACTGAAGCTTTCTTT.

The chain carries TRBV5-6 and TRBJ2-7; D assignment may be TRBD1 or TRBD2 (6 bases each). Germline V gives CDR1 SGHDT, CDR2 YYEEEE. The CDR3 has 12 amino acids. Trimming shortened V by 4 bases and J by 6 bases, and 11 bases separated the two germline ends. In DNA, the CDR3 is TGTGCCAGCAGCCAGGGGACTCTCGAGCAGTACTTC. This encodes CASSQGTLEQYF.

V and J are TRBV28 and TRBJ1-2; possibly TRBD1 for D (5 bases). Per the germline V gene, CDR1 is MDHEN and CDR2 is SYDVKM. The CDR3 totals 13 residues. The CDR3 DNA sequence: TGTGTATCCAGATTCGGGGGTGGGTATGGCTACACCTTC. This encodes CVSRFGGGYGYTF.

This clone turned up a few times. V is TRBV29-1 and J is TRBJ2-2, with D hard to call. Trimming took 5 bases from V and 4 from J, leaving 5 bases between them. Looked up from germline, CDR1 is SQVTM and CDR2 is ANQGSEA. The CDR3 sequence is 11 residues long. The CDR3 DNA reads as TGCAGCGTTTCGACCACCGGGGAGCTGTTTTTT. It codes for CSVSTTGELFF.

This clone was seen once. The genes are TRBV19 and TRBJ1-5; 8 nucleotides agree with TRBD1. This CDR3 comprises 17 residues. Looked up from germline, CDR1 is LNHDA and CDR2 is SQIVND (reference sequence). Trimming removed 6 bases from V and 6 bases from J; junction bases left unmatched: 16. The CDR3 nucleotides are TGTGCCAGTAGGATATCCAGGGGGCGCACAGTCGGTCAGCCCCAGCATTTT. It is translated as CASRISRGRTVGQPQHF.

The chain employs TRBV5-6 and TRBJ2-5; 8 bases line up with TRBD1. Germline V gene data show CDR1 as SGHDT and CDR2 as YYEEEE. The CDR3 contains 14 residues. V was pared by 4 bases and J by 5 bases, with 7 bases of the junction left unmatched. The CDR3 sequence: CASSQRTGRETQYF. The CDR3 DNA follows: TGTGCCAGCAGCCAACGGACAGGGAGGGAGACCCAGTACTTC. Full variable domain (missing parts from reference TRBV5-6 and TRBJ2-5): DAGVTQSPTHLIKTRGQQVTLRCSPKSGHDTVSWYQQALGQGPQFIFQYYEEEERQRGNFPDRFSGHQFPNYSSELNVNALLLGDSALYLCASSQRTGRETQYFGPGTRLLVL.

A few counts support this clone. The rearrangement links TRBV28 to TRBJ2-1; 8 positions agree with TRBD2. The CDR3 consists of 16 residues. The V and J ends lost 2 bases and 6 bases, in that order; junction bases with no gene match: 9. Germline loops: CDR1 MDHEN, CDR2 SYDVKM. The CDR3 loop reads CASSLLAGGGANEQFF. CDR3 sequence (DNA): TGTGCCAGCAGTTTACTCGCGGGAGGTGGGGCCAATGAGCAGTTCTTC. Full variable domain (outside the CDR3, taken from reference TRBV28 and TRBJ2-1): DVKVTQSSRYLVKRTGEKVFLECVQDMDHENMFWYRQDPGLGLRLIYFSYDVKMKEKGDIPEGYSVSREKKERFSLILESASTNQTSMYLCASSLLAGGGANEQFFGPGTRLTVL.

A few counts support this clone. The gene calls are TRBV4-3 and TRBJ2-3; D gene ambiguous. Trimming cost V 1 base and J 4 bases, with 12 bases left between them. Germline values: CDR1 LGHNA, CDR2 YSLEER. The CDR3 runs 15 residues. In DNA, the CDR3 is TGCGCCAGCAGCCAAGCGGTAGCATTCGCAGATACGCAGTATTTT. Protein: CASSQAVAFADTQYF.

In regard to this clone: A read error may be the cause here, since a much bigger clone is one base away. The chain recombines TRBV7-2 with TRBJ2-7; D gene uncertain. Trimming took 4 bases from V and 3 from J, leaving 10 bases between them. The CDR3 is 13 amino acids. Germline CDR1 is SGHTA and CDR2 is FQGNSA. CDR3 in amino acids: CASSSQVGYEQYF. The CDR3 DNA follows: TGTGCCAGCAGCTCGCAGGTGGGCTACGAGCAGTACTTC.

The chain couples TRBV5-4 to TRBJ2-3, with D possibly being TRBD1 (6 bases). CDR1 SGHNT and CDR2 YYREEE come from the germline V gene (reference sequence). Trimming removed 2 bases from V and 1 base from J, with 8 bases in between. The CDR3 covers 14 residues. The CDR3 loop is CASSFPGGTDTQYF. The CDR3, as DNA: TGTGCCAGCAGCTTCCCAGGGGGCACAGATACGCAGTATTTT.

The chain links TRBV18 to TRBJ2-2; perhaps D is TRBD1 or TRBD2 (5 bases each). The CDR3 spans 16 residues. The V end was cut by 1 base, the J end by 3 bases, with 12 bases between. The germline V gene has CDR1 KGHSH and CDR2 LQKENI. The CDR3 sequence is CASSPRGTSHTGELFF. DNA for the CDR3: TGTGCCAGCTCACCACGTGGGACCAGTCACACCGGGGAGCTGTTTTTT.

This clone came up once. CDR3 in DNA: TGCGCCAGCAGCGCACAGGGTGGTACCTACGAGCAGTACTTC. This translates into CASSAQGGTYEQYF. The chain joins TRBV5-1 to TRBJ2-7, with D possibly being TRBD1 (6 bases). Per germline, CDR1 SGHRS and CDR2 YFSETQ. The CDR3 sequence is 14 residues long. V shed 4 bases and J shed 2 bases, with 13 bases lying between them.

A word on this clone: Germline and junction disagree at one end, which may indicate a read error. This CDR3 is also generated by other DNA sequences in the sample. V usage is TRBV6-1 and J usage is TRBJ2-7; TRBD1 agrees at 7 bases. The CDR3 length is 12 residues. Germline V gene sequence: CDR1 MNHNS, CDR2 SASEGT. CDR3 DNA sequence: TGTGCCAGCGACAGGGTCTCCTACGAGCAGTATTTC. Residues: CASDRVSYEQYF.

This rearrangement joins TRBV7-3 to TRBJ2-1, with 9 bases identical to TRBD2. The CDR3 is 14 amino acids. V shed 4 bases and J 10 bases; nucleotides not matched to a gene: 8. Germline V gene sequence: CDR1 SGHTA, CDR2 FQGTGA. The CDR3 DNA sequence: TGTGCCAGCAGCTCTGTCCCTCTAGCGGGAGAGCAGTTCTTC. As protein: CASSSVPLAGEQFF.

The rearrangement uses TRBV19 and TRBJ2-4; TRBD1 might be the D (5 bases). Germline V gene data show CDR1 as LNHDA and CDR2 as SQIVND (reference sequence). The CDR3 is made up of 13 amino acids. V was cut by 5 bases and J by 11 bases, with 16 bases left in between. In nucleotides, the CDR3 is TGTGCCAGTAGTGTAAACCCCAGGGAATTTCAGTACTTC. It codes for CASSVNPREFQYF.

This clone came up once. The chain carries TRBV2 and TRBJ2-6; TRBD1 aligns across 8 bases. The CDR3 spans 17 residues. V gave up 6 bases and J gave up 0 bases; unmatched junction bases: 7. Germline V gives CDR1 SNHLY, CDR2 FYNNEI. The CDR3 DNA is TGTGCCAGCAGCGGTCCCGGGACAGGCTCTGGGGCCAACGTCCTGACTTTC. The encoded protein is CASSGPGTGSGANVLTF.

A few counts support this clone. This chain connects TRBV4-3 to TRBJ1-2; weak D call: TRBD1 (5 bases). Germline lookup yields CDR1 LGHNA and CDR2 YSLEER. The CDR3 is made up of 15 amino acids. Trimming pared 0 bases from V and 4 bases from J, leaving 12 bases between. The CDR3 DNA sequence: TGCGCCAGCAGCCAAGATCCGACAGCAACCTATGGCTACACCTTC. Residues: CASSQDPTATYGYTF.

V gene TRBV5-1 combines with J gene TRBJ2-5; a weak D match, TRBD2 (5 bases). The V end lost 0 bases, the J end lost 0 bases, and 15 bases lay between the germline ends. CDR1 is SGHRS and CDR2 is YFSETQ in the germline V gene. There are 17 residues in the CDR3. The CDR3 spells CASSLDRSGINQETQYF. The CDR3 DNA follows: TGCGCCAGCAGCTTGGACAGATCGGGGATCAACCAAGAGACCCAGTACTTC.